The 8 T cell receptor beta chains listed next were all sequenced from one sample in a study of T cell responses to AZD1222 COVID-19 vaccine. The repertoire was sequenced with immunoSEQ multiplex PCR; TCRdb's copy has only in-frame clones and lacks some. Here the sample spans around 170,000 clones, roughly 91% being singletons. The input for sequencing was peripheral blood, taken on day 0 of AZD1222 vaccination. These receptors came from an adult in good health.

V is TRBV3-1 (or the pseudogene TRBV3-2) and J is TRBJ1-1; D call uncertain. Germline CDR1 and CDR2: LGHDT and YNNKEL (reference sequence). The CDR3 contains 14 residues. With 0 bases removed from V and 0 bases from J, the gap between germline ends came to 5 bases. The CDR3 coding sequence is TGTGCCAGCAGCCAAGATCCAGTGAACACTGAAGCTTTCTTT. Protein product: CASSQDPVNTEAFF.

This chain connects TRBV19 to TRBJ1-4; TRBD1 agrees at 11 bases. The trim removed 9 bases at V and 6 bases at J, leaving 3 bases unmatched. This CDR3 spans 13 amino acids. Germline assignment: CDR1 LNHDA and CDR2 SQIVND (reference sequence). CDR3: CASGQGAYEKLFF. CDR3 nucleotide sequence: TGTGCCAGCGGACAGGGGGCTTATGAAAAACTGTTTTTT.

This clone was found a few times. The rearrangement links TRBV7-9 to TRBJ1-4; D unresolved. Germline V lookup: CDR1 SEHNR, CDR2 FQNEAQ (reference sequence). The CDR3 is 14 residues long. V was clipped by 0 bases and J by 8 bases, with 10 bases between them. CDR3 DNA sequence: TGTGCCAGCAGCTTAGCTGGCGTGTTAGAAAAACTGTTTTTT. Translated: CASSLAGVLEKLFF.

The chain uses TRBV29-1 and TRBJ2-1, with TRBD2 matching 7 bases. The CDR3 length is 16 residues. Germline V gene lookup returns CDR1 SQVTM and CDR2 ANQGSEA. Trimming at V came to 2 bases and at J to 3 bases, leaving 10 bases not matched to a gene. CDR3 DNA sequence: TGCAGCGTTGAACGTCGCGGCCTAGCGGTCTACAATGAGCAGTTCTTC. Its translation is CSVERRGLAVYNEQFF.

The chain links TRBV28 to TRBJ1-5; the D gene is possibly TRBD1 (5 bases). Trimming took 1 base from V and 5 from J, leaving 21 bases between them. The CDR3 consists of 18 residues. CDR1 is MDHEN and CDR2 is SYDVKM in the germline V gene. The CDR3 nucleotides read TGTGCCAGCAGTTTATCAGGTCCCGGGTTGGGGGTCGATCAGCCCCAGCATTTT. It is translated as CASSLSGPGLGVDQPQHF.

The chain couples TRBV5-6 to TRBJ1-6, with TRBD1 identical over 7 bases. Germline V gene lookup returns CDR1 SGHDT and CDR2 YYEEEE. This CDR3 contains 15 residues. After removal of 0 bases from V and 8 bases from J, the junction contained 5 bases not matched to a gene. CDR3 DNA sequence: TGTGCCAGCAGCTTGGTTGGGCAGGGGGATTCACCCCTCCACTTT. Translation gives CASSLVGQGDSPLHF.

The rearrangement links TRBV7-9 to TRBJ1-3; D possibly corresponds to TRBD1 (5 bases). Per germline, CDR1 SEHNR and CDR2 FQNEAQ (reference sequence). CDR3 length: 15 amino acids. V was cut by 0 bases and J by 5 bases, with 11 bases left in between. Here the CDR3 DNA reads TGTGCCAGCAGCTTAGCCTCAGGGTCTCGAAACACCATATATTTT. Translated, it gives CASSLASGSRNTIYF. The whole variable domain, filled in from reference TRBV7-9 and TRBJ1-3, reads DTGVSQNPRHKITKRGQNVTFRCDPISEHNRLYWYRQTLGQGPEFLTYFQNEAQLEKSRLLSDRFSAERPKGSFSTLEIQRTEQGDSAMYLCASSLASGSRNTIYFGEGSWLTVV.

This clone has only one observation. The rearrangement joins TRBV28 to TRBJ2-7; 10 bases are shared with TRBD2. Germline V gene sequence: CDR1 MDHEN, CDR2 SYDVKM. Trimming took 3 bases from V and 4 from J; bases not matched to a gene: 18. CDR3 length: 19 amino acids. CDR3 loop: CASSFPQVQREGRWYEQYF. The CDR3, as DNA: TGTGCCAGCAGTTTCCCCCAGGTTCAGCGGGAGGGCCGGTGGTACGAGCAGTACTTC. The entire variable domain, with the rest obtained from reference TRBV28 and TRBJ2-7, is as follows: DVKVTQSSRYLVKRTGEKVFLECVQDMDHENMFWYRQDPGLGLRLIYFSYDVKMKEKGDIPEGYSVSREKKERFSLILESASTNQTSMYLCASSFPQVQREGRWYEQYFGPGTRLTVT.